The table lists the clone carrying this T cell receptor (beta chain) with a count of one. Grouping used clinical history reported by participants in a survey and questionnaire. Germline lookup yields CDR1 SGHNT and CDR2 YYREEE (reference sequence). The CDR3 consists of 12 residues. V lost 1 base to trimming and J lost 0 bases, with 2 bases between them. These data belong to a study of blood T cell repertoires in COVID-19. Study-wide context: Whether acute or convalescent, the COVID-19 samples came from the United States, Italy and Spain.

Authors' analysis steps: Estimates of nucleated cell counts were drawn from the amplification of reference gene primers. Method: immunoSEQ multiplex PCR; TCRdb's copy keeps in-frame clones and lacks some. V and J calls and clone size are as listed in that table; D and trimming were resolved from the DNA. The sample lists 250,000 or so clones, around 86% occurring once. The sequence derives from a young woman who had recovered from COVID-19. The chain employs TRBV5-4 and TRBJ2-7, with D unresolved. The specimen was PBMCs or T cells enriched from blood (not recorded which). The CDR3 region is CASSLLSYEQYF. CDR3 bases: TGTGCCAGCAGCTTGCTCTCCTACGAGCAGTACTTC.